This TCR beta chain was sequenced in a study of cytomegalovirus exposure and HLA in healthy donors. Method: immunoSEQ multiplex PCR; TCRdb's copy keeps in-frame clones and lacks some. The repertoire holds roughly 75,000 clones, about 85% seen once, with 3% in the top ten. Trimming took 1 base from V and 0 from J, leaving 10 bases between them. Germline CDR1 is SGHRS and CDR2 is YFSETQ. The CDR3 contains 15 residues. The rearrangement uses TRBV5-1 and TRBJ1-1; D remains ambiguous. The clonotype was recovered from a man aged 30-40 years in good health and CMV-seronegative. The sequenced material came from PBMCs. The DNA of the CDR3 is TGCGCCAGCAGCTTGTCCGGAGGCTTGAACACTGAAGCTTTCTTT. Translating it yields CASSLSGGLNTEAFF.